These 29 T cell receptor beta chains share one sample of origin, sequenced in a study of T cell clonotyping in hematopoietic cell transplantation. The protocol was immunoSEQ multiplex PCR, while the TCRdb copy is restricted to in-frame clones and leaves out a portion. The sample has some 30,000 clones; more than 60% are singletons. This sample's time point: recipient sample about 28 days before transplant, after cytoreduction. The material was peripheral blood mononuclear cells, obtained before stem cell transplant. Receptors were obtained from a woman aged 25 to 45 with chronic myeloid leukemia. Some clones in this sample may be carry-over from other donors' samples.

This chain uses TRBV5-1 with TRBJ1-2, with 8 bases identical to TRBD1. Germline V gene sequence: CDR1 SGHRS, CDR2 YFSETQ. The CDR3 contains 15 residues. V was clipped by 3 bases and J by 2 bases; unmatched bases: 6. CDR3: CASSWTTGANYGYTF. The CDR3 DNA reads TGCGCCAGCAGCTGGACGACAGGGGCCAACTATGGCTACACCTTC.

V gene TRBV29-1 combines with J gene TRBJ1-2; TRBD1 is a possible D gene (5 bases). CDR3 length: 15 amino acids. The V end was cut by 0 bases, the J end by 4 bases, with 15 bases between. Germline-derived CDR1 and CDR2 are SQVTM and ANQGSEA. In DNA, the CDR3 is TGCAGCGTTGAAGATCGTCCGGGGCCGTCCTATGGCTACACCTTC. It specifies CSVEDRPGPSYGYTF.

This chain links TRBV7-2 with TRBJ2-1, with a possible D match to TRBD2 (6 bases). V was pared by 1 base and J by 9 bases, with 16 bases between. The germline V gene encodes CDR1 SGHTA and CDR2 FQGNSA. The CDR3 length is 15 residues. The CDR3 here is CASSLGGTPGGEQFF. The CDR3 DNA reads TGTGCCAGCAGCTTAGGAGGGACTCCCGGTGGTGAGCAGTTCTTC. Full variable domain (missing parts from reference TRBV7-2 and TRBJ2-1): GAGVSQSPSNKVTEKGKDVELRCDPISGHTALYWYRQSLGQGLEFLIYFQGNSAPDKSGLPSDRFSAERTGGSVSTLTIQRTQQEDSAVYLCASSLGGTPGGEQFFGPGTRLTVL.

The sample holds a few counts of this clone. This chain connects TRBV7-8 to TRBJ1-5; weak D call: TRBD1 (6 bases). From germline, CDR1 is SGHVS and CDR2 FQNEAQ. V lost 5 bases to trimming and J lost 0 bases, with 26 bases between them. This CDR3 is 20 amino acids long. CDR3 in amino acids: CASSLRVSGTTNYSNQPQHF. The CDR3 DNA reads TGTGCCAGCAGCCTTAGGGTATCCGGGACAACCAATTATAGCAATCAGCCCCAGCATTTT.

This clone was seen a few times. The chain couples TRBV5-1 to TRBJ1-6; the D gene is possibly TRBD1 (5 bases). Between the trimmed V and J ends, which lost 6 bases and 0 bases, there was a span of 7 bases. The length of the CDR3 is 14 residues. Germline lookup yields CDR1 SGHRS and CDR2 YFSETQ. As DNA, the CDR3 is TGCGCCAGCACTGGGGGCTCCTATAATTCACCCCTCCACTTT. This sequence encodes CASTGGSYNSPLHF.

The J gene is TRBJ2-5, the V gene TRBV4-3, with TRBD2 as a possible D gene (5 bases). There are 14 residues in the CDR3. Germline V gives CDR1 LGHNA, CDR2 YSLEER. The V and J ends lost 0 bases and 9 bases respectively, with 14 bases between them. The CDR3 protein is CASSQDGLQKAQYF. The CDR3 nucleotides are TGCGCCAGCAGCCAAGATGGACTCCAGAAGGCCCAGTACTTC.

The V and J genes are TRBV7-2 and TRBJ2-1, with 7 positions matching TRBD2. The trim removed 5 bases at V and 11 bases at J, leaving 3 bases unmatched. This CDR3 is built from 11 residues. The germline V gene has CDR1 SGHTA and CDR2 FQGNSA. In DNA, the CDR3 is TGTGCCAGCAGCACCGGGACTAAGCAGTTCTTC. Encoded protein: CASSTGTKQFF.

The chain recombines TRBV9 with TRBJ1-6; tentatively, D is TRBD1 (5 bases). Trimming stripped 0 bases from V and 4 bases from J, with 11 bases between. CDR3 size: 16 residues. Germline lookup yields CDR1 SGDLS and CDR2 YYNGEE. The CDR3 region has the DNA TGTGCCAGCAGCGTAGGGGGGAACGAATATAATTCACCCCTCCACTTT. Its protein product is CASSVGGNEYNSPLHF.

This clone was counted a few times. V usage is TRBV30 and J usage is TRBJ1-2; 8 nucleotides align to TRBD1. Germline CDR1 and CDR2: GTSNPN and SVGIG (reference sequence). CDR3 length: 12 residues. V dropped 2 bases and J dropped 7; count of bases not matched to a gene: 3. The CDR3 here is CAWSRTGSGYTF. DNA for the CDR3: TGTGCCTGGAGTAGGACAGGGAGTGGCTACACCTTC.

V gene TRBV25-1 combines with J gene TRBJ2-7, with 7 bases aligning to TRBD1. The CDR3 loop spans 16 amino acids. Per the germline V gene, CDR1 is MGHDK and CDR2 is SYGVNS. With V trimmed by 4 bases and J by 0 bases, 9 bases remained unmatched. The CDR3 region has the DNA TGTGCCAGCAGTGCGAGGGGGCTGACGGGCTCCTACGAGCAGTACTTC. It is translated as CASSARGLTGSYEQYF.

The gene calls are TRBV7-2 and TRBJ2-2; 10 nucleotides line up with TRBD2. The CDR3 is 14 amino acids. CDR1 is SGHTA, CDR2 FQGNSA, per germline. V was pared by 5 bases and J by 5 bases, with 2 bases of the junction left unmatched. The CDR3 DNA sequence: TGTGCCAGCAGCCCTAGCGGGGGAACCGGGGAGCTGTTTTTT. Its translation is CASSPSGGTGELFF.

This chain links TRBV28 with TRBJ1-5; maybe TRBD1 (5 bases). CDR1 and CDR2 (germline): MDHEN, SYDVKM. The CDR3 spans 14 residues. V lost 5 bases and J lost 2, with 10 bases in between. Here the CDR3 DNA reads TGTGCCAGCAGTCTAGGGGTCGGCAATCAGCCCCAGCATTTT. This translates into CASSLGVGNQPQHF.

V is TRBV5-6 and J is TRBJ1-2; the D is unclear. Germline V lookup: CDR1 SGHDT, CDR2 YYEEEE. The length of the CDR3 is 15 residues. V was pared by 1 base and J by 0 bases, with 10 bases between. Written as DNA, the CDR3 is TGTGCCAGCAGCTTGTCTCGGCGTTCTAACTATGGCTACACCTTC. Translating gives CASSLSRRSNYGYTF.

This rearrangement joins TRBV6-5 to TRBJ1-1, with D possibly TRBD1 on 6 matching bases. Trimming removed 7 bases at V and 5 bases at J, with 17 bases between. The CDR3 consists of 14 residues. Germline assignment: CDR1 MNHEY and CDR2 SVGAGI. Here the CDR3 DNA reads TGTGCCAGCAAGGATCCAGGGGCCAGTACTGAAGCTTTCTTT. Translated, it gives CASKDPGASTEAFF.

This chain uses TRBV30 with TRBJ1-5; D possibly corresponds to TRBD1 (5 bases). This CDR3 is 13 amino acids long. The ends were cut back, 2 bases at V and 3 bases at J, with 8 bases in the middle. Germline V gene data show CDR1 as GTSNPN and CDR2 as SVGIG (reference sequence). The CDR3 loop is CAWSSGLNQPQHF. The CDR3 DNA is TGTGCCTGGAGTTCGGGGCTCAATCAGCCCCAGCATTTT. Complete variable domain (other parts from reference TRBV30 and TRBJ1-5): SQTIHQWPATLVQPVGSPLSLECTVEGTSNPNLYWYRQAAGRGLQLLFYSVGIGQISSEVPQNLSASRPQDRQFILSSKKLLLSDSGFYLCAWSSGLNQPQHFGDGTRLSIL.

This CDR3 is CASSYSGTGAYGYTF. CDR3 DNA sequence: TGTGCCAGCAGTTACTCGGGGACAGGGGCCTATGGCTACACCTTC. The rearrangement joins TRBV6-5 to TRBJ1-2; 10 bases agree with TRBD1. This CDR3 spans 15 amino acids. V gave up 0 bases and J gave up 4 bases; unmatched junction bases: 2. The V gene's germline CDR1 is MNHEY and CDR2 SVGAGI.

The chain joins TRBV10-3 to TRBJ2-2; TRBD2 aligns across 12 bases. CDR3 length: 16 amino acids. CDR1 and CDR2 from the germline V gene are ENHRY and SYGVKD. J lost 3 bases, V lost 8 bases, and 7 bases had no gene match. The CDR3 protein is CAIGDLAGGHTGELFF. The CDR3 DNA is TGTGCCATCGGAGACCTAGCGGGGGGGCACACCGGGGAGCTGTTTTTT.

This chain uses TRBV19 with TRBJ1-2; D ambiguous. CDR1 LNHDA and CDR2 SQIVND come from the germline V gene (reference sequence). V lost 7 bases, J lost 8 bases, and 11 bases lay in between. The CDR3 is made up of 11 amino acids. The CDR3 nucleotides are TGTGCCAGTACGGGCGGATCGGGCTACACCTTC. The encoded protein is CASTGGSGYTF.

This clone appeared once. The genes are TRBV28 and TRBJ1-5; 7 bases line up with TRBD1. From germline, CDR1 is MDHEN and CDR2 SYDVKM. The CDR3 contains 18 residues. V dropped 1 base and J dropped 2; count of bases not matched to a gene: 11. The CDR3 DNA reads as TGTGCCAGCAGTTTATTGGGACAGCGATCCCGCCGCAATCAGCCCCAGCATTTT. As protein: CASSLLGQRSRRNQPQHF.

Only one count was recorded for this clone. The CDR3, as DNA: TGCGCCAGCAGCCAAGTAGGGTTGGTACAGGGGTGGACTGAAGCTTTCTTT. Translating gives CASSQVGLVQGWTEAFF. V is TRBV4-1 and J is TRBJ1-1; 7 bases map to TRBD1. CDR1 is MGHRA, CDR2 YSYEKL, per germline. The CDR3 spans 17 residues. With 1 base clipped from V and 5 bases from J, the junction kept 13 bases outside the gene matches.

The chain uses TRBV2 and TRBJ1-1; D is uncertain. CDR3 length: 12 residues. Germline V gene lookup returns CDR1 SNHLY and CDR2 FYNNEI. Trimming stripped 5 bases from V and 5 bases from J, with 9 bases between. The CDR3 nucleotides read TGTGCCAGCAGTCGAGGGAAGACTGAAGCTTTCTTT. Translating gives CASSRGKTEAFF.

The J gene is TRBJ1-3, the V gene TRBV6-5, with D uncertain. CDR1 is MNHEY and CDR2 is SVGAGI in the germline V gene. V lost 3 bases to trimming and J lost 3 bases, with 0 bases between them. This CDR3 is built from 11 residues. CDR3 bases: TGTGCCAGCAGTTATGGAAACACCATATATTTT. This codes for CASSYGNTIYF.

This clone turned up a few times. This chain uses TRBV15 with TRBJ2-7; a possible D gene is TRBD1 (6 bases). This CDR3 has 15 amino acids. Trimming stripped 0 bases from V and 4 bases from J, with 13 bases between. Germline V CDR1 and CDR2: LNHNV, YYDKDF (reference sequence). CDR3 sequence reads: CATSREGGGSYEQYF. The CDR3 DNA follows: TGTGCCACCAGCAGAGAGGGTGGGGGCTCTTACGAGCAGTACTTC.

The rearrangement uses TRBV20-1 and TRBJ2-7; D is unclear. The CDR3 has 10 residues. The germline gives CDR1 DFQATT, CDR2 SNEGSKA (reference sequence). Trimming cost V 5 bases and J 9 bases, with 11 bases left between them. The CDR3: CSAGSVGQYF. In DNA, the CDR3 is TGCAGTGCTGGGTCCGTTGGGCAGTACTTC.

The J gene is TRBJ1-5, the V gene TRBV9; D possibly corresponds to TRBD1 (6 bases). V lost 3 bases and J 2 bases, leaving 15 bases between the germline ends. Per germline, CDR1 SGDLS and CDR2 YYNGEE. The CDR3 consists of 16 residues. DNA for the CDR3: TGTGCCAGCAGCGCTGGAGGGGGATCGGGCAATCAGCCCCAGCATTTT. This gives the protein CASSAGGGSGNQPQHF.

This clone was found once. This sequence joins TRBV6-5 and TRBJ2-2; 12 nucleotides agree with TRBD1. The CDR3 extends over 15 amino acids. J was trimmed by 4 bases and V by 10 bases; bases with no gene match: 7. Germline CDR1 reads MNHEY; CDR2 reads SVGAGI. The CDR3 loop reads CATRRDRGRTGELFF. CDR3 bases: TGTGCCACGAGGCGGGACAGGGGGCGCACCGGGGAGCTGTTTTTT.

This rearrangement joins TRBV30 to TRBJ1-4; D unclear. V shed 2 bases and J shed 2 bases, with 9 bases lying between them. In germline, CDR1 is GTSNPN, CDR2 SVGIG (reference sequence). This CDR3 is built from 14 residues. The CDR3 here is CAWSLLPTNEKLFF. The CDR3 nucleotides read TGTGCCTGGAGTTTACTGCCCACTAATGAAAAACTGTTTTTT.

The chain recombines TRBV7-2 with TRBJ2-2; 7 bases are shared with TRBD2. The CDR3 extends over 16 amino acids. Unmatched junction bases numbered 15, after V lost 7 bases and J lost 7 bases. From germline, CDR1 is SGHTA and CDR2 FQGNSA. The CDR3 DNA reads as TGTGCCAGCAATAAGGTGGCGGGGGAGCTCGGCGGGGAGCTGTTTTTT. It encodes CASNKVAGELGGELFF.

This rearrangement joins TRBV4-3 to TRBJ1-2, with D possibly TRBD1 on 6 matching bases. The V and J ends lost 4 bases and 0 bases respectively, with 9 bases between them. This CDR3 has 14 residues. The V gene's germline CDR1 is LGHNA and CDR2 YSLEER. CDR3 in DNA: TGCGCCAGCAGCCGCGACAGGACTAACTATGGCTACACCTTC. It specifies CASSRDRTNYGYTF.